One and the same sample provided the 12 T cell receptor beta chains below, sequenced in a study of tumor-infiltrating lymphocytes in primary liver carcinoma. Between about 18 and 33 mg of unsorted bulk tissue served as the source from which RNA and DNA were co-extracted. The template, 500 ng total RNA, yielded TCR beta cDNA made with a constant-region primer. Three nested multiplex PCR rounds of slightly modified ARM-PCR generated TCR beta libraries. Use of TRBV1-TRBV30 forward primers with a C-beta reverse primer characterized the first two PCR rounds, which lasted 10 cycles each. TCRdb analysed the multiplex PCR reads with MiXCR anew, one entry per CDR3 protein. The sample yields about 200,000 distinct CDR3 sequences, roughly 80% seen once. Sequencing input: tumor tissue from primary liver carcinoma. The receptor set was obtained from a middle-aged man with primary liver carcinoma and hepatitis B virus infection.

In this sample, this clonotype turned up many times. This sequence joins TRBV5-6 and TRBJ2-2, with 11 nucleotides matching TRBD2. The germline gives CDR1 SGHDT, CDR2 YYEEEE. V lost 8 bases and J lost 6; bases outside the gene matches: 3. CDR3 size: 13 residues. CDR3 sequence: CASRLAGPGELFF. CDR3 in DNA: TGTGCCAGTCGACTAGCGGGACCCGGGGAGCTGTTTTTT.

Regarding this clonotype: Likely a read error: the CDR3 ends without its conserved phenylalanine or tryptophan. J is TRBJ2-1 and V is TRBV11-2; D is possibly TRBD2 (6 bases). The CDR3 extends over 15 amino acids. The germline V gene has CDR1 SGHAT and CDR2 FQNNGV. The germline V and J ends were trimmed by 7 bases and 5 bases, with 18 bases remaining between them. CDR3 in amino acids: CASNPGTSSHNEQFY. The CDR3 DNA sequence: TGTGCCAGCAACCCCGGGACTTCTTCCCACAATGAGCAGTTCTAC.

V gene TRBV12-3 or TRBV12-4 combines with J gene TRBJ2-7, with D maybe TRBD2 (6 bases). There are 18 residues in the CDR3. V lost 7 bases, J lost 3 bases, and 28 bases lay in between. CDR3 DNA: TGTGCCAGCACTCCCCTGGGGTCGGCGGGATTGGGCTTCTACGAGCAGTACTTC. It specifies CASTPLGSAGLGFYEQYF.

Note on this clonotype: A read error may explain this, as a much larger clone is one base away. The rearrangement uses TRBV5-1 and TRBJ2-7; 7 bases are shared with TRBD2. J gave up 6 bases and V 0 bases, and 9 bases lay outside the gene matches. Looked up from germline, CDR1 is SGHRS and CDR2 is YFSETQ. This CDR3 has 15 residues. The CDR3 DNA sequence: TGCGCCAGCAGCTTGGTGGCAGGGAGGACTAGCGAGCAGTACTTC. Its translation: CASSLVAGRTSEQYF. Supplemented by reference TRBV5-1 and TRBJ2-7, the full variable domain reads KAGVTQTPRYLIKTRGQQVTLSCSPISGHRSVSWYQQTPGQGLQFLFEYFSETQRNKGNFPGRFSGRQFSNSRSEMNVSTLELGDSALYLCASSLVAGRTSEQYFGPGTRLTVT.

Concerning this clonotype itself: The junction and the germline gene differ at one end; a read error may be behind it. The chain recombines TRBV6-2 or TRBV6-3 with TRBJ2-2, with a possible D match to TRBD2 (5 bases). CDR3 length equals 13 residues. The germline V gene has CDR1 MNHEY and CDR2 SVGEGT. As DNA, the CDR3 is TGTGCCAGCAGCTTTAACGAGTCCGGGGAGCTGATTTTT. Protein: CASSFNESGELIF.

Note on this clonotype: Compared with germline, one end of the junction differs, possibly owing to a read error. The chain uses TRBV4-2 and TRBJ2-7; TRBD1 is a possible D gene (5 bases). Germline V lookup: CDR1 LGHNA, CDR2 YNFKEQ. This CDR3 spans 14 amino acids. The chain's CDR3 is CASSLTGTSCEQYF. The CDR3 DNA reads as TGTGCCAGCAGCCTTACAGGCACATCCTGCGAGCAGTACTTC.

About this clonotype: At one boundary the junction diverges from the germline segment, which might be a read error. V gene TRBV6-5 combines with J gene TRBJ1-4; 11 positions agree with TRBD1. Germline-derived CDR1 and CDR2 are MNHEY and SVGAGI. The CDR3 totals 18 residues. In DNA, the CDR3 is TGTGCCAGCACTTACTCAGGGGGGACAGGGGGGAAAAATGAAAAACTGTTTTTT. It is translated as CASTYSGGTGGKNEKLFF.

The chain recombines TRBV6-5 with TRBJ1-1; D is possibly TRBD1 (5 bases). Looked up from germline, CDR1 is MNHEY and CDR2 is SVGAGI. The CDR3 covers 14 residues. The V and J ends lost 5 bases and 13 bases respectively, with 23 bases between them. Here the CDR3 reads CASSPQDKKTEDFF. CDR3 coding DNA: TGTGCCAGCAGTCCTCAGGACAAGAAAACTGAGGATTTCTTT.

The rearrangement joins TRBV12-3 or TRBV12-4 to TRBJ2-1; D perhaps matches TRBD2 (6 bases). Trimming removed 10 bases at V and 5 bases at J, with 18 bases between. This CDR3 spans 14 amino acids. The CDR3 coding sequence is TGTGCCAACATCCAAAGGAGGGAGAACAATGAGCAGTTCTTC. Translating it yields CANIQRRENNEQFF.

Concerning this clonotype itself: This may arise from a read error, as a much more abundant clone is one base away. The chain links TRBV5-4 to TRBJ2-3; 10 bases line up with TRBD1. The CDR3 has 14 residues. V lost 10 bases, J lost 2 bases, and 7 bases stayed unmatched. Germline CDR1 SGHNT, CDR2 YYREEE (reference sequence). CDR3 sequence reads: CAAWDRGHTDTQYF. The CDR3 nucleotides are TGTGCCGCCTGGGACAGGGGACACACAGATACGCAGTATTTT.

In its sample, this clonotype was seen a few times. The conserved phenylalanine or tryptophan normally closing the CDR3 is absent here, so this likely arose from a read error. The chain is built from TRBV6-6 and TRBJ1-2, with 7 bases aligning to TRBD1. The CDR3 contains 14 residues. Trimming took 9 bases from V and 4 from J; bases not matched to a gene: 11. Germline V gene lookup returns CDR1 MNHNY and CDR2 SVGAGI (reference sequence). For the CDR3, the DNA is TGTGCCAGTAGCCCCGACAGGGACTTCTATGGCTACACCTTA. Amino acids: CASSPDRDFYGYTL.

In regard to this clonotype: A much larger clone is a single base away; this may be a read error. This rearrangement joins TRBV30 to TRBJ2-3, with 12 nucleotides matching TRBD2. Germline assignment: CDR1 GTSNPN and CDR2 SVGIG (reference sequence). J gave up 7 bases and V 2 bases, and 7 bases lay outside the gene matches. The CDR3 spans 15 residues. The CDR3 coding sequence is TGTGCCTGGAGTAAGACTAGCGGGAGATCATATACGCAGTATTTT. Its translation: CAWSKTSGRSYTQYF. Full variable domain (missing parts from reference TRBV30 and TRBJ2-3): SQTIHQWPATLVQPVGSPLSLECTVEGTSNPNLYWYRQAAGRGLQLLFYSVGIGQISSEVPQNLSASRPQDRQFILSSKKLLLSDSGFYLCAWSKTSGRSYTQYFGPGTRLTVL.